Listed below are T cell receptor beta chains from one sample, sequenced in a study of beta chain features in type 1 diabetes. The data were produced by immunoSEQ multiplex PCR, yet TCRdb's version contains in-frame clones alone and is incomplete. The table has hundreds of thousands of clones, about an eighth seen once; the top ten hold less than 0.025%. The sequencing input was naive CD4+ T cells from blood. All receptors derive from a man aged 18-30 years with type 1 diabetes. The CDR3 runs from the conserved cysteine through the conserved F or W. The D gene is left open where the match is weak. Clone size, where shown, is once, few, many, or a class for clones that have expanded.

>TRBJ1-1|-|TRBV11-1|-
TGTGCCAGCAGTGCTAGGGGAATTGAAGCTTTCTTT
CASSARGIEAFF
>TRBJ2-7|-|TRBV28|-
TGTGCCAGCAGTTTAGGGGCCCCCCGGGACGAGCAGTACTTC
CASSLGAPRDEQYF
>TRBJ1-1|-|TRBV19|-
TGTGCCAGTAGCCGGCAGATCCTGAACACTGAAGCTTTCTTT
CASSRQILNTEAFF
>TRBJ2-6|-|TRBV6-5|-
TGTGCCAGCAGTTACTCGACTAGCTCTGGGGCCAACGTCCTGACTTTC
CASSYSTSSGANVLTF
>TRBJ2-7|-|TRBV6-5|few
TGTGCCAGCAGTCTAACTCGGGACACGTACTACGAGCAGTACTTC
CASSLTRDTYYEQYF
>TRBJ2-3|TRBD2|TRBV11-2|-
TGTGCCAGCAGCTCAGGAGCGGGGGGGATCACAGATACGCAGTATTTT
CASSSGAGGITDTQYF
>TRBJ2-5|-|TRBV18|-
TGTGCCAGCTCACCACCGGTCCAAGAGACCCAGTACTTC
CASSPPVQETQYF
>TRBJ2-4|TRBD2|TRBV10-3|few
TGTGCCTCTACCGGGGGGGGCGCCGGCATTCAGTACTTC
CASTGGGAGIQYF
>TRBJ2-7|-|TRBV30|-
TGTGCCTGGAGTGAGAATGTCTACGAGCAGTACTTC
CAWSENVYEQYF
>TRBJ2-5|-|TRBV29-1|-
TGCAGCGTCCCAAAGGGGGGTCTTCAAGAGACCCAGTACTTC
CSVPKGGLQETQYF
>TRBJ2-2|-|TRBV28|many
TGTGCCAGCAGTTTAGGAGGGAACACCGGGGAGCTGTTTTTT
CASSLGGNTGELFF
>TRBJ2-5|-|TRBV29-1|-
TGCAGCGTTGATGAGGCGGACGGCTACCAAGAGACCCAGTACTTC
CSVDEADGYQETQYF
>TRBJ1-1|-|TRBV5-4|few
TGTGCCAGCAGTCGACAGGACCGGAACACTGAAGCTTTCTTT
CASSRQDRNTEAFF
>TRBJ2-5|-|TRBV9|few
TGTGCCAGCAGCGTTACAGAGCAAGAGACCCAGTACTTC
CASSVTEQETQYF
>TRBJ2-2|-|TRBV4-1|-
TGCGCCAGCAGCCAAGGGAGTACTAGTCTGTCCGGGGAGCTGTTTTTT
CASSQGSTSLSGELFF
>TRBJ1-2|-|TRBV7-2|once
TGTGCCAGCAGCCCCCGGACTGTTAACTATGGCTACACCTTC
CASSPRTVNYGYTF
>TRBJ1-2|-|TRBV6-5|few
TGTGCCAGCAGTTATTGGGTGAACTATGGCTACACCTTC
CASSYWVNYGYTF
>TRBJ2-2|TRBD1|TRBV2|-
TGTGCCAGCAGTGGACAGGGATACAACACCGGGGAGCTGTTTTTT
CASSGQGYNTGELFF
>TRBJ1-2|-|TRBV6-5|few
TGTGCCAGCAGTTACTCGGGGGCGTCTAACTATGGCTACACCTTC
CASSYSGASNYGYTF
>TRBJ2-1|TRBD1|TRBV6-5|few
TGTGCCGCCGGACAGGGCACTTACAATGAGCAGTTCTTC
CAAGQGTYNEQFF
>TRBJ1-6|-|TRBV6-1|-
TGTGCCAGCAGTGAAGCGTTCAACAATTCACCCCTCCACTTT
CASSEAFNNSPLHF
>TRBJ1-4|TRBD1|TRBV27|-
TGTGCCAGCAGCCGCGACAGGGATGAAAAACTGTTTTTT
CASSRDRDEKLFF
>TRBJ1-2|-|TRBV9|-
TGTGCCAGCAGCGAACAGCTTAACTATGGCTACACCTTC
CASSEQLNYGYTF